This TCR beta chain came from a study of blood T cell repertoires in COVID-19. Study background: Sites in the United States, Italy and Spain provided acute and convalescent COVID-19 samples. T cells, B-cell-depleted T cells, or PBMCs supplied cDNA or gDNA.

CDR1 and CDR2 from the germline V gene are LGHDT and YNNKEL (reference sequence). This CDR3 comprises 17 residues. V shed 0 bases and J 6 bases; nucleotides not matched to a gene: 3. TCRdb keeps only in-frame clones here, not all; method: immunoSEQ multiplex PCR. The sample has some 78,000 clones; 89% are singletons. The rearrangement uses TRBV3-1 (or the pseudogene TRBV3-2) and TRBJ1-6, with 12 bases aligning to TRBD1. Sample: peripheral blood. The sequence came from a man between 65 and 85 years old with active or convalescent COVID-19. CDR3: CASSQEWDRGRNSPLHF. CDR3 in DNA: TGTGCCAGCAGCCAAGAGTGGGACAGGGGGCGTAATTCACCCCTCCACTTT.